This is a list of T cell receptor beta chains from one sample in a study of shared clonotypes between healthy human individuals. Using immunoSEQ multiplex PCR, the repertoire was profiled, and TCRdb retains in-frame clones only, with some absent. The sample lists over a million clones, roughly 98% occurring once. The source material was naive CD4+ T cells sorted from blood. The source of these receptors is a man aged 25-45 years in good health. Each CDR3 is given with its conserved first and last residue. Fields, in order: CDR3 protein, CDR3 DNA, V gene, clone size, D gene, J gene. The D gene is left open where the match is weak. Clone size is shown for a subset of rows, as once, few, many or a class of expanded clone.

CDR3 protein: CATSREKSGHYEQYF
CDR3 DNA: TGTGCCACCAGCAGGGAAAAATCAGGGCACTACGAGCAGTACTTC
V gene: TRBV15
clone size: NA
D gene: NA
J gene: TRBJ2-7

CDR3 protein: CASSSGASTDTQYF
CDR3 DNA: TGTGCCAGCAGCTCTGGGGCTAGCACAGATACGCAGTATTTT
V gene: TRBV5-4
clone size: NA
D gene: NA
J gene: TRBJ2-3

CDR3 protein: CASSMGSGPYEQYF
CDR3 DNA: TGTGCCAGTAGTATGGGTAGCGGACCCTACGAGCAGTACTTC
V gene: TRBV19
clone size: NA
D gene: NA
J gene: TRBJ2-7

CDR3 protein: CASTDPGNEQYF
CDR3 DNA: TGTGCCAGCACCGACCCCGGCAACGAGCAGTACTTC
V gene: TRBV6-5
clone size: NA
D gene: NA
J gene: TRBJ2-7

CDR3 protein: CASSAGTGSYEQYF
CDR3 DNA: TGTGCCAGCAGCGCCGGGACAGGGTCCTACGAGCAGTACTTC
V gene: TRBV7-6
clone size: NA
D gene: TRBD1
J gene: TRBJ2-7

CDR3 protein: CASSTDRISDNQPQHF
CDR3 DNA: TGTGCCAGCAGTACGGACAGGATCTCTGACAATCAGCCCCAGCATTTT
V gene: TRBV2
clone size: NA
D gene: TRBD1
J gene: TRBJ1-5

CDR3 protein: CASSGGLAGQETQYF
CDR3 DNA: TGCGCCAGCAGCGGCGGACTAGCGGGACAAGAGACCCAGTACTTC
V gene: TRBV5-1
clone size: NA
D gene: TRBD2
J gene: TRBJ2-5

CDR3 protein: CASSSPRGKETQYF
CDR3 DNA: TGTGCCAGCAGCTCCCCACGCGGGAAAGAGACCCAGTACTTC
V gene: TRBV11-2
clone size: NA
D gene: NA
J gene: TRBJ2-5

CDR3 protein: CASSTTGNYGYTF
CDR3 DNA: TGTGCCAGCTCAACGACAGGGAACTATGGCTACACCTTC
V gene: TRBV18
clone size: NA
D gene: TRBD1
J gene: TRBJ1-2

CDR3 protein: CASSLGRDYEQYF
CDR3 DNA: TGCGCCAGCAGCTTGGGCAGGGACTACGAGCAGTACTTC
V gene: TRBV5-1
clone size: NA
D gene: NA
J gene: TRBJ2-7

CDR3 protein: CASSLTRGVPQDKYF
CDR3 DNA: TGTGCCAGCAGCCTTACCAGAGGAGTTCCCCAGGATAAGTATTTT
V gene: TRBV28
clone size: NA
D gene: NA
J gene: TRBJ2-3

CDR3 protein: CAISEGQSSYEQYF
CDR3 DNA: TGTGCCATCAGTGAGGGACAGAGCTCCTACGAGCAGTACTTC
V gene: TRBV10-3
clone size: NA
D gene: NA
J gene: TRBJ2-7

CDR3 protein: CASSLVSGTLPYEQYF
CDR3 DNA: TGTGCCAGCAGCTTGGTAAGCGGGACCCTCCCCTACGAGCAGTACTTC
V gene: TRBV7-9
clone size: NA
D gene: TRBD2
J gene: TRBJ2-7

CDR3 protein: CASSLGLLGRDYSGANVLTF
CDR3 DNA: TGTGCCAGCAGCTTGGGGTTGTTGGGCAGGGATTACTCTGGGGCCAACGTCCTGACTTTC
V gene: TRBV5-4
clone size: NA
D gene: NA
J gene: TRBJ2-6

CDR3 protein: CASSPGLAGGMRETQYF
CDR3 DNA: TGTGCCAGCAGCCCCGGACTAGCGGGAGGGATGCGAGAGACCCAGTACTTC
V gene: TRBV9
clone size: NA
D gene: TRBD2
J gene: TRBJ2-5

CDR3 protein: CASSYLLAGAYNEQFF
CDR3 DNA: TGTGCCAGCAGTTACCTTCTAGCGGGCGCTTACAATGAGCAGTTCTTC
V gene: TRBV6-5
clone size: NA
D gene: TRBD2
J gene: TRBJ2-1

CDR3 protein: CASSYGLAGPNEQFF
CDR3 DNA: TGTGCCAGCAGTTACGGGCTAGCGGGCCCCAATGAGCAGTTCTTC
V gene: TRBV6-5
clone size: NA
D gene: TRBD2
J gene: TRBJ2-1

CDR3 protein: CASTIVGDTEAFF
CDR3 DNA: TGCGCCAGCACTATTGTGGGGGACACTGAAGCTTTCTTT
V gene: TRBV5-1
clone size: NA
D gene: NA
J gene: TRBJ1-1

CDR3 protein: CARYTGGANTGELFF
CDR3 DNA: TGTGCCCGATATACAGGGGGCGCGAACACCGGGGAGCTGTTTTTT
V gene: TRBV30
clone size: NA
D gene: TRBD1
J gene: TRBJ2-2

CDR3 protein: CASSHRGDRAYEQYF
CDR3 DNA: TGTGCCAGCAGCCACCGAGGGGACAGGGCATACGAGCAGTACTTC
V gene: TRBV7-2
clone size: NA
D gene: TRBD1
J gene: TRBJ2-7

CDR3 protein: CASRTTSGSFNEQFF
CDR3 DNA: TGTGCCAGCAGGACCACTAGCGGGAGTTTCAATGAGCAGTTCTTC
V gene: TRBV28
clone size: NA
D gene: TRBD2
J gene: TRBJ2-1

CDR3 protein: CRYPGQTAYEQYF
CDR3 DNA: TGCAGATATCCGGGACAGACCGCCTACGAGCAGTACTTC
V gene: TRBV5-1
clone size: once
D gene: TRBD1
J gene: TRBJ2-7